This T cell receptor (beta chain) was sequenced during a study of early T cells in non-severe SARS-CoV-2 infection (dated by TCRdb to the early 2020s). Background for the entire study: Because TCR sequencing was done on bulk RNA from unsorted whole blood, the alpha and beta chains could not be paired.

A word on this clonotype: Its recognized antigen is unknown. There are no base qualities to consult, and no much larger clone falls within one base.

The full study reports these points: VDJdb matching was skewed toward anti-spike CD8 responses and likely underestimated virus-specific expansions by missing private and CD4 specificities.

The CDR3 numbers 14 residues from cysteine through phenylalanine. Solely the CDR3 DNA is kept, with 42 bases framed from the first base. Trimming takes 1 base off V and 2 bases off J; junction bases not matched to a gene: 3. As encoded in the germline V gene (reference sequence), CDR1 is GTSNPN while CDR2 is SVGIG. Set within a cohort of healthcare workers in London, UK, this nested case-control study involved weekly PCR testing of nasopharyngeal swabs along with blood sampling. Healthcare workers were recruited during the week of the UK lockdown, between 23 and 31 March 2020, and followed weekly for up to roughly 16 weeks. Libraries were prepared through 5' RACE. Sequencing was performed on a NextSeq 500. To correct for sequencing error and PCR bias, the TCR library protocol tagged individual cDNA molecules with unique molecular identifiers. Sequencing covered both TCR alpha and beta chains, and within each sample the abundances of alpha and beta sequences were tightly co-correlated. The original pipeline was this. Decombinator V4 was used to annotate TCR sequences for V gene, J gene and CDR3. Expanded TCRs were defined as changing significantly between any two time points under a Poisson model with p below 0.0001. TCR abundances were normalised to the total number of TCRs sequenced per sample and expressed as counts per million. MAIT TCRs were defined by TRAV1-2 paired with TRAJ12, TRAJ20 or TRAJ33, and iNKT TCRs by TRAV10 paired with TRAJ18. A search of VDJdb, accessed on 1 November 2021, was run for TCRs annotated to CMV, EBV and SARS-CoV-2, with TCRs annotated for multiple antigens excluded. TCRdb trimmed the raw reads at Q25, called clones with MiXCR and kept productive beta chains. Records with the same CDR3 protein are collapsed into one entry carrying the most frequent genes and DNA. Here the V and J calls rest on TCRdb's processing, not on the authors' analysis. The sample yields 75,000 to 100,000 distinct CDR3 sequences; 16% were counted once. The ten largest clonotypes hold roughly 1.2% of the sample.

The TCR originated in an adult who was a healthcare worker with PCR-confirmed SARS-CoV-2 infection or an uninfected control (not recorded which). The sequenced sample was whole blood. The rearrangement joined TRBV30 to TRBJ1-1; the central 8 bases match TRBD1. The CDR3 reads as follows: CAWSEGQGNTEAFF. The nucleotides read TGTGCCTGGAGTGAAGGACAGGGTAACACTGAAGCTTTCTTT.